Following are 24 T cell receptor beta chains from one sample sequenced in a study of regulatory T cells in long-lasting Graves disease. Noted time point: persistent/refractory GD, antithyroid drugs over 5 years with positive TRAb. PBMC RNA served as the TCR library source. The authors built TCR beta libraries using iRepertoire HTBI primers and Arm-PCR of CDR3 regions. TCRdb used MiXCR to reprocess the multiplex PCR reads, holding one entry per CDR3 protein. The table lists some 370,000 distinct CDR3 sequences, around 21% of them singletons. This specimen consisted of peripheral blood mononuclear cells (PBMCs), obtained when the disease was refractory, from a patient treated with antithyroid drugs. The receptors were sampled from a female donor with Graves disease.

The table lists this clonotype with a few counts. The chain is built from TRBV12-3 or TRBV12-4 and TRBJ1-2; TRBD1 matches at 8 bases. The CDR3 runs 15 residues. J gave up 4 bases and V 5 bases, and 9 bases lay outside the gene matches. The CDR3: CASSRRPDRGYGYTF. Written as DNA, the CDR3 is TGTGCCAGCAGTCGCCGACCTGACAGGGGCTATGGCTACACCTTC.

This clonotype showed up just a few times. The genes are TRBV7-2 and TRBJ1-1; D not certain. CDR1 and CDR2 (germline): SGHTA, FQGNSA. Trimming removed 5 bases from V and 5 bases from J, with 18 bases in between. This CDR3 is built from 15 residues. The CDR3 loop is CASSPQVAGGTEAFF. The CDR3 DNA is TGTGCCAGCAGCCCCCAAGTTGCAGGCGGGACTGAAGCTTTCTTT.

This clonotype turned up a few times. The chain is built from TRBV27 and TRBJ2-7; 9 nucleotides match TRBD2. The germline CDR1 and CDR2 sequences are MNHEY and SMNVEV (reference sequence). The CDR3 length is 15 residues. V shed 5 bases, J shed 5 bases, and the junction held 10 bases outside the gene matches. The CDR3 sequence: CASSPGLAQMHEQYF. The CDR3 DNA sequence: TGTGCCAGCAGTCCCGGACTAGCGCAAATGCACGAGCAGTACTTC.

This sequence joins TRBV28 and TRBJ1-5; 12 bases line up with TRBD1. V dropped 8 bases and J dropped 6; count of bases not matched to a gene: 11. The CDR3 consists of 16 residues. Germline V gene sequence: CDR1 MDHEN, CDR2 SYDVKM. The CDR3 sequence: CASSPPGQGASQPQHF. CDR3 bases: TGTGCCAGCTCCCCGCCGGGACAGGGGGCCAGTCAGCCCCAGCATTTT.

This clonotype was seen more than once but under ten times. The V call is TRBV20-1, the J call TRBJ2-5; the D gene is possibly TRBD2 (6 bases). This CDR3 region has 15 residues. The germline gives CDR1 DFQATT, CDR2 SNEGSKA (reference sequence). The V end lost 4 bases, the J end lost 1 base, and 16 bases lay between the germline ends. CDR3 nucleotide sequence: TGCAGTGCTACCCGACTGGCGGGGTCCCAAGAGACCCAGTACTTC. Protein: CSATRLAGSQETQYF.

The chain carries TRBV25-1 and TRBJ1-4, with TRBD1 as a possible D gene (5 bases). The CDR3 is made up of 15 amino acids. Germline V lookup: CDR1 MGHDK, CDR2 SYGVNS. The V end was cut by 3 bases, the J end by 4 bases, with 12 bases between. The DNA of the CDR3 is TGTGCCAGCAGTGAGACGACAGTACATAATGAAAAACTGTTTTTT. It encodes CASSETTVHNEKLFF.

This clonotype has a count of ten or more. This chain links TRBV12-3 or TRBV12-4 with TRBJ1-6, with 7 bases lining up with TRBD1. The V gene end was trimmed by 6 bases and the J gene end by 0 bases; junction bases not matched to a gene: 8. The CDR3 loop spans 17 amino acids. CDR3 sequence reads: CASSYDRAVSYNSPLHF. The CDR3 nucleotides read TGTGCCAGCAGCTACGACAGGGCCGTCTCCTATAATTCACCCCTCCACTTT.

The sample holds a few counts of this clonotype. The CDR3 reads CASSFVIKFGELFF. In DNA form, the CDR3 reads TGTGCCAGCAGCTTCGTAATAAAATTCGGGGAGCTGTTTTTT. The J gene is TRBJ2-2, the V gene TRBV7-2; D remains unclear. This CDR3 is built from 14 residues. The V gene's germline CDR1 is SGHTA and CDR2 FQGNSA. Deletions cut 3 bases from V and 7 bases from J, with 12 bases between.

This clonotype was seen only a few times. The V and J genes are TRBV2 and TRBJ1-2; D gene uncertain. Trimming cost V 7 bases and J 8 bases, with 11 bases left between them. The germline V gene has CDR1 SNHLY and CDR2 FYNNEI. The CDR3 loop spans 11 amino acids. CDR3: CASTADGGYTF. DNA for the CDR3: TGTGCCAGCACCGCCGATGGGGGCTACACCTTC.

The chain recombines TRBV10-3 with TRBJ1-1; perhaps TRBD1 as D (5 bases). Trimming removed 0 bases from V and 6 bases from J, with 17 bases in between. Germline lookup yields CDR1 ENHRY and CDR2 SYGVKD. This CDR3 has 16 amino acids. The CDR3 reads CAISESRAALGAEAFF. The CDR3 DNA reads TGTGCCATCAGTGAGTCGAGGGCAGCCTTGGGGGCTGAAGCTTTCTTT.

This clonotype was counted ten times or more. The J gene is TRBJ1-5, the V gene TRBV7-2, with 7 bases aligning to TRBD1. The trim removed 5 bases at V and 7 bases at J, leaving 5 bases unmatched. This CDR3 spans 13 amino acids. From germline, CDR1 is SGHTA and CDR2 FQGNSA. As DNA, the CDR3 is TGTGCCAGCAGCAACGGGGGACAGCAGCCCCAGCATTTT. This encodes CASSNGGQQPQHF.

This clonotype was counted only a few times. The rearrangement links TRBV11-2 to TRBJ2-7; D possibly corresponds to TRBD2 (6 bases). V shed 0 bases and J shed 6 bases, with 9 bases lying between them. Germline-derived CDR1 and CDR2 are SGHAT and FQNNGV. This CDR3 has 13 residues. In DNA form, the CDR3 reads TGTGCCAGCAGCTTAGATTGGCGGGGCGAGCAGTACTTC. Protein sequence: CASSLDWRGEQYF.

This clonotype was detected ten times or more. The chain has TRBV28 and TRBJ2-7; 10 bases agree with TRBD2. Germline-derived CDR1 and CDR2 are MDHEN and SYDVKM. The trim removed 5 bases at V and 2 bases at J, leaving 6 bases unmatched. This CDR3 is built from 15 residues. This CDR3 reads CASSDGLADPYEQYF. As DNA, the CDR3 is TGTGCCAGCAGTGATGGACTAGCGGACCCCTACGAGCAGTACTTC.

This clonotype showed up many times. V gene TRBV5-1 combines with J gene TRBJ2-7, with D possibly TRBD2 on 6 matching bases. V was cut by 0 bases and J by 1 base, with 11 bases left in between. Germline V gives CDR1 SGHRS, CDR2 YFSETQ. This CDR3 is 15 amino acids long. This chain's CDR3 is CASSLVPAGSYEQYF. In DNA, the CDR3 is TGCGCCAGCAGCTTGGTTCCAGCGGGTTCCTACGAGCAGTACTTC.

The rearrangement links TRBV6-1 to TRBJ1-5; 9 positions match TRBD1. The CDR3 sequence is 16 residues long. After removal of 6 bases from V and 1 base from J, the junction contained 7 bases not matched to a gene. CDR1 MNHNS and CDR2 SASEGT come from the germline V gene. The CDR3 reads CASSLQGAVSNQPQHF. In DNA, the CDR3 is TGTGCCAGCAGCCTACAGGGGGCTGTGAGCAATCAGCCCCAGCATTTT.

The gene calls are TRBV30 and TRBJ2-7, with 7 bases identical to TRBD1. Germline V gene data show CDR1 as GTSNPN and CDR2 as SVGIG (reference sequence). This CDR3 contains 16 residues. V dropped 1 base and J dropped 3; count of bases not matched to a gene: 12. The CDR3 DNA reads TGTGCCTGGAGTGGCGTGGGTTGGTCAGGGGGCTACGAGCAGTACTTC. Its protein is CAWSGVGWSGGYEQYF. Looking up the rest from reference TRBV30 and TRBJ2-7 gives the full variable domain: SQTIHQWPATLVQPVGSPLSLECTVEGTSNPNLYWYRQAAGRGLQLLFYSVGIGQISSEVPQNLSASRPQDRQFILSSKKLLLSDSGFYLCAWSGVGWSGGYEQYFGPGTRLTVT.

The sample holds many counts of this clonotype. The chain uses TRBV7-6 and TRBJ2-5; D ambiguous. This CDR3 has 15 residues. In germline, CDR1 is SGHVS, CDR2 FNYEAQ. V lost 4 bases, J lost 0 bases, and 12 bases lay in between. CDR3 in amino acids: CASSWSGAHQETQYF. CDR3 in DNA: TGTGCCAGCAGCTGGAGTGGAGCGCACCAAGAGACCCAGTACTTC.

This clonotype occurred many times. CDR3 DNA sequence: TGTGCCAGCAGTCACTCGCAGGAAGTGACCGGGGAGCTGTTTTTT. Protein product: CASSHSQEVTGELFF. The rearrangement links TRBV28 to TRBJ2-2; D not resolved. CDR1 and CDR2 from the germline V gene are MDHEN and SYDVKM. Trimming cost V 5 bases and J 5 bases, with 15 bases left between them. The CDR3 spans 15 residues. Using reference TRBV28 and TRBJ2-2 for the parts outside the CDR3, the full variable domain is DVKVTQSSRYLVKRTGEKVFLECVQDMDHENMFWYRQDPGLGLRLIYFSYDVKMKEKGDIPEGYSVSREKKERFSLILESASTNQTSMYLCASSHSQEVTGELFFGEGSRLTVL.

This clonotype was observed a few times. The chain is built from TRBV29-1 and TRBJ1-1; the D is unclear. The CDR3 has 12 residues. The germline V gene has CDR1 SQVTM and CDR2 ANQGSEA. V was clipped by 3 bases and J by 0 bases, with 5 bases between them. CDR3: CSVDGVNTEAFF. The CDR3 DNA sequence: TGCAGCGTTGATGGGGTGAACACTGAAGCTTTCTTT.

The chain is built from TRBV5-1 and TRBJ2-4; 7 bases are a match to TRBD1. The CDR3 has 13 amino acids. The trim removed 2 bases at V and 14 bases at J, leaving 10 bases unmatched. Germline values: CDR1 SGHRS, CDR2 YFSETQ. The DNA of the CDR3 is TGCGCCAGCAGCTTCGATACGGGACAGCTTAAGTACTTC. Amino acid sequence: CASSFDTGQLKYF.

This sequence joins TRBV24-1 and TRBJ2-2; no reliable D call. The V end lost 5 bases, the J end lost 4 bases, and 7 bases lay between the germline ends. The CDR3 loop spans 13 amino acids. Looked up from germline, CDR1 is KGHDR and CDR2 is SFDVKD. The CDR3 coding sequence is TGTGCCACCAGTGCGTCACCCACCGGGGAGCTGTTTTTT. It translates to CATSASPTGELFF.

The rearrangement uses TRBV12-3 or TRBV12-4 and TRBJ2-7; D tentatively fits TRBD1 or TRBD2 (5 bases each). The CDR3 consists of 14 residues. Trimming removed 4 bases at V and 2 bases at J, with 12 bases between. DNA of the CDR3: TGTGCCAGCAGTTCCGGGGCAGCCCCCTACGAGCAGTACTTC. Residues: CASSSGAAPYEQYF.

This clonotype occurred many times. V gene TRBV2 combines with J gene TRBJ2-7; a weak D match, TRBD1 (5 bases). CDR3 length: 13 residues. CDR1 and CDR2 from the germline V gene are SNHLY and FYNNEI. V dropped 3 bases and J dropped 2 bases, with 8 bases sitting between them. In DNA, the CDR3 is TGTGCCAGCAGTGAGGGCAGGGCCTACGAGCAGTACTTC. Its translation is CASSEGRAYEQYF.

The V and J genes are TRBV7-9 and TRBJ1-1; no firm D call. Germline V gene sequence: CDR1 SEHNR, CDR2 FQNEAQ (reference sequence). The V and J ends lost 4 bases and 4 bases respectively, with 10 bases between them. This CDR3 has 13 residues. CDR3 sequence: CASSWVWGTEAFF. For the CDR3, the DNA is TGTGCCAGCAGCTGGGTTTGGGGCACTGAAGCTTTCTTT.